The source of this TCR beta chain is a study of shared clonotypes between healthy human individuals. The authors split each subset's genomic DNA evenly across several immunoSEQ plates. DNA from unsorted PBMC was sequenced on ten immunoSEQ deep assay plates. Original analysis: Without quality scores, immunoSEQ junctional reads could not be filtered like full-length reads. Clones were read by immunoSEQ multiplex PCR, and TCRdb kept only the in-frame ones, dropping some. V and J calls and clone size are given by that table; D and trimming were obtained from the DNA. The sample holds around 530,000 clones; roughly 79% are singletons and the top ten take about 11%. Germline trimming cut 7 bases from V and 3 bases from J; bases unmatched to any gene: 6. Germline lookup yields CDR1 MNHNS and CDR2 SASEGT. This CDR3 comprises 14 residues. Every donor was a Caucasian adult from Nashville, Tennessee.

The receptor was isolated from a woman aged 40 to 55 in good health. Some clones in this sample may be carry-over from other donors' samples. The sample consisted of PBMCs. This chain joins TRBV6-1 and TRBJ1-3; TRBD1 matches 7 bases. CDR3 sequence: CASNPGQNGNTIYF. CDR3 nucleotide sequence: TGTGCCAGCAACCCGGGACAGAATGGAAACACCATATATTTT.